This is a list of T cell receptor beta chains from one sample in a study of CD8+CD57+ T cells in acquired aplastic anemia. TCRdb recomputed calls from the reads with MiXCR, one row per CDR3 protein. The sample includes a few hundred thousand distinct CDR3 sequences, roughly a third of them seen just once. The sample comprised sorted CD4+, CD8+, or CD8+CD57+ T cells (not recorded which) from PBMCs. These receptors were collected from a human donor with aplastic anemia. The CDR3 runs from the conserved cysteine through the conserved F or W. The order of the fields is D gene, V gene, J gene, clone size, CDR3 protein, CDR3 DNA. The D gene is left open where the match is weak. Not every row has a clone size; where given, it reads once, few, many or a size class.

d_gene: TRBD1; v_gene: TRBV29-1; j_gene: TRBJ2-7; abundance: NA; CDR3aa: CSVGQGRTYEQYF; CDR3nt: TGCAGCGTAGGACAGGGGAGGACCTACGAGCAGTACTTC
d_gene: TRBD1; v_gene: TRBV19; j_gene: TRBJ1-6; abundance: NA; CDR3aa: CATLSTGADSPLHF; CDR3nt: TGTGCCACCCTCTCGACAGGGGCGGATTCACCCCTCCACTTT
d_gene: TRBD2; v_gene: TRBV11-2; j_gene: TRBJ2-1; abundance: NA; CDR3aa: CASSAIPSGASNEQFF; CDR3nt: TGTGCCAGCAGCGCTATTCCTAGCGGGGCTTCCAATGAGCAGTTCTTC
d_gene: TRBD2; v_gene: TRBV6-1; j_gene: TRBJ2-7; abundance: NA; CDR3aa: CASSLGGTSGRVYEQYF; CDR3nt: TGTGCCAGCAGCTTAGGCGGGACTAGCGGGAGGGTCTACGAGCAGTACTTC
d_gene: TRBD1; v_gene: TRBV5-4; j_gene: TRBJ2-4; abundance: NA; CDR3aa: CASSNGQGAKNIQYF; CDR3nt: TGTGCCAGCAGCAACGGACAGGGCGCCAAAAACATTCAGTACTTC
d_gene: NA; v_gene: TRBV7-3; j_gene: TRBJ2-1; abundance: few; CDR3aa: CASSPSTPGYNEQFF; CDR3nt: TGTGCCAGCAGCCCAAGTACACCGGGATACAATGAGCAGTTCTTC
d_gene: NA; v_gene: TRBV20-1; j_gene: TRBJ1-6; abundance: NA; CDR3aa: CSARDFSGSENSPLHF; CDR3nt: TGCAGTGCTAGAGATTTTTCAGGGTCAGAGAATTCACCCCTCCACTTT
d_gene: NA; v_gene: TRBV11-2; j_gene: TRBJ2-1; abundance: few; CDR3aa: CASSSDNLAYNEQFF; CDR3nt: TGTGCCAGCAGCTCGGATAACCTAGCGTACAATGAGCAGTTCTTC
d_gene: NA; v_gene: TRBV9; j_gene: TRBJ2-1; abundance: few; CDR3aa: CASSVDAASYNEQFF; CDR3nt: TGTGCCAGCAGCGTAGACGCGGCGTCCTACAATGAGCAGTTCTTC
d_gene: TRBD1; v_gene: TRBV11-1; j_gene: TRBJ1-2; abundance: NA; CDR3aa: CASSPNRGYRGIVYGYTF; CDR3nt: TGTGCCAGCAGTCCCAATAGGGGATACAGGGGGATTGTGTATGGCTACACCTTC
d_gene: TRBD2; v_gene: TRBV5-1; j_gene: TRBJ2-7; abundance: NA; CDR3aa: CASRTAAPSGSNEQYF; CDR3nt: TGCGCCAGCAGGACTGCGGCGCCTAGCGGGTCCAACGAGCAGTACTTC
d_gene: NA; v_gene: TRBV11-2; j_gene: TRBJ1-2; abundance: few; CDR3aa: CASSLDVQAIGYTF; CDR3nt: TGTGCCAGCAGCTTAGATGTTCAAGCTATCGGCTACACCTTC
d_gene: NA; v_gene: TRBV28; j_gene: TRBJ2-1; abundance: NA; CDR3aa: CASSHQTDLNEQFF; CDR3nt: TGTGCCAGCAGCCATCAGACCGATCTCAATGAGCAGTTCTTC
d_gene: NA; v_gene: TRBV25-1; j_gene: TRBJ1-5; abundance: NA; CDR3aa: CAKTTGIGRYSNQPQHF; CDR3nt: TGTGCCAAGACTACAGGGATTGGTAGGTATAGCAATCAGCCCCAGCATTTT
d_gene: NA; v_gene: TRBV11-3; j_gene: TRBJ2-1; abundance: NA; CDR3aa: CASSLTHHYNEQFF; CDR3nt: TGTGCCAGCAGCTTAACCCATCACTACAATGAGCAGTTCTTC
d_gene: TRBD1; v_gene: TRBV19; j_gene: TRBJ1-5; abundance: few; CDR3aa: CASSIGRGTYDQPQHF; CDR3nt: TGTGCCAGTAGTATAGGCAGGGGGACCTACGATCAGCCCCAGCATTTT
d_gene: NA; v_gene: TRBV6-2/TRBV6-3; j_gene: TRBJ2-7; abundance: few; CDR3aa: CASSYTGDKTGEQYF; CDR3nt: TGTGCCAGCAGTTACACCGGAGACAAGACGGGCGAGCAGTACTTC
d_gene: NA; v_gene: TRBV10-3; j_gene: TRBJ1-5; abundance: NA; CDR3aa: CAIWDSRGNQPQHF; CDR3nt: TGTGCCATTTGGGACTCCAGGGGCAATCAGCCCCAGCATTTT
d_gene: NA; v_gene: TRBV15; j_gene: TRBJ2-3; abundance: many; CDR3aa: CATSRDSVSRGVGTDTQYF; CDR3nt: TGTGCCACCAGCAGAGATTCGGTGAGCAGGGGGGTTGGCACAGATACGCAGTATTTT
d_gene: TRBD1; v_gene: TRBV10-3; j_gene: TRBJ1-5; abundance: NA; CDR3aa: CAISESESGGNGAQRF; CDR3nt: TGTGCCATCAGTGAGTCTGAGTCAGGGGGGAATGGGGCCCAGCGTTTT
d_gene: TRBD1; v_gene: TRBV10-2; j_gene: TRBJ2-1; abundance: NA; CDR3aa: CASSPGQGTREQFF; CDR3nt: TGCGCCAGCAGCCCGGGACAGGGGACAAGGGAGCAGTTCTTC
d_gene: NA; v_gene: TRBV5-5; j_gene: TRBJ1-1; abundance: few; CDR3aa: CASSLRYGMNTEAFF; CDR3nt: TGTGCCAGCAGCTTGAGGTACGGGATGAACACTGAAGCTTTCTTT
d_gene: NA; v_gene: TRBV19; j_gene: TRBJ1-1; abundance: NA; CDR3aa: CASSMGMLVGTEAFF; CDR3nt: TGTGCCAGTAGTATGGGAATGTTGGTCGGCACTGAAGCTTTCTTT
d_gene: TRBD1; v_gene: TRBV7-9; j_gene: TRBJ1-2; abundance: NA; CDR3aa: CASSFQGVGGNTF; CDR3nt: TGTGCCAGCAGTTTCCAGGGGGTTGGTGGAAACACCTTC
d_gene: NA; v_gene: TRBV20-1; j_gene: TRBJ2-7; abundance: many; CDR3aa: CSASRAGSYEQYF; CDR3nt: TGCAGTGCTAGCCGCGCGGGCTCCTACGAGCAGTACTTC
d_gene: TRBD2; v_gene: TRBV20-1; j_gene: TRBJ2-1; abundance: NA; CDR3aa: CSARGLGIGTSYYNEQFF; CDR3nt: TGCAGTGCTAGAGGTTTAGGTATAGGGACTAGCTACTACAATGAGCAGTTCTTC
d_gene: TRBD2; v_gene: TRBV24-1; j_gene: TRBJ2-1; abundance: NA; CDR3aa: CATSDSVAGAFYNEQFF; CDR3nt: TGTGCCACCAGTGATTCGGTAGCGGGAGCTTTCTACAATGAGCAGTTCTTC
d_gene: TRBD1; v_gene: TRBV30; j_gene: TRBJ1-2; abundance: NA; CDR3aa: CAWRGTGRINYGYTF; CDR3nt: TGTGCCTGGAGGGGGACAGGAAGAATTAACTATGGCTACACCTTC
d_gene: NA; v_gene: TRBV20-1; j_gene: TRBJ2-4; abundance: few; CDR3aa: CSASATVGKNIQYF; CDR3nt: TGCAGTGCTAGCGCCACTGTAGGCAAAAACATTCAGTACTTC
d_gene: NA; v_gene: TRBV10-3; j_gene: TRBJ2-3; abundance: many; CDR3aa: CAISEGSTDTQYF; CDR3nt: TGTGCCATCAGTGAGGGCAGCACAGATACGCAGTATTTT
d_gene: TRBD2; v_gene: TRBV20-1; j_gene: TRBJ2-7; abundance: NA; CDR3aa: CSAREGLASYEQYF; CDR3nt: TGCAGTGCTAGAGAGGGACTAGCGTCCTACGAGCAGTACTTC
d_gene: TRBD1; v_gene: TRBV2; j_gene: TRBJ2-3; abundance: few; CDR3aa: CASSRDRARDTQYF; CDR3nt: TGTGCCAGCAGTAGGGACAGGGCCAGAGATACGCAGTATTTT
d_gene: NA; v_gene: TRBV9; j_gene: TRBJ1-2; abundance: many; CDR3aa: CASSDFRAGSGYTF; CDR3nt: TGTGCCAGCAGCGATTTTCGGGCGGGAAGCGGCTACACCTTC
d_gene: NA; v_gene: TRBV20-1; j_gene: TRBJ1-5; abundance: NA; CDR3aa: CSARAPPGTVNQPQHF; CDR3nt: TGCAGTGCTAGAGCCCCCCCGGGTACTGTCAATCAGCCCCAGCATTTT
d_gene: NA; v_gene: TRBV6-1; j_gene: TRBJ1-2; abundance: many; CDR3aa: CASSEAPGGYTF; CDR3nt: TGTGCCAGCAGTGAAGCACCCGGTGGCTACACCTTC
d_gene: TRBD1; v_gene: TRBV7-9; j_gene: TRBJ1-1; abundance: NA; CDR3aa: CASSSDREAEAFF; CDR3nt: TGTGCCAGCAGCTCCGACAGGGAGGCTGAAGCTTTCTTT
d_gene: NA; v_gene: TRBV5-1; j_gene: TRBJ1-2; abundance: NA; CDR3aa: CASSYEGTTGNTF; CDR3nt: TGCGCCAGCAGCTATGAGGGCACAACTGGAAACACCTTC
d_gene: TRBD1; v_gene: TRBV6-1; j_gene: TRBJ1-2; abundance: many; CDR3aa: CASSLKQGQGYTF; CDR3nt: TGTGCCAGCAGCCTAAAACAGGGGCAGGGGTACACCTTC
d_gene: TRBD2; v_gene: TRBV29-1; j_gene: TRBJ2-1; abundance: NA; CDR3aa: CSGGLAGYNEQFF; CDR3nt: TGCAGCGGGGGACTAGCGGGGTACAATGAGCAGTTCTTC
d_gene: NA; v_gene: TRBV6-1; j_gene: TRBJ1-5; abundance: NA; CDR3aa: CASGASHSNQPQHF; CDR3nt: TGTGCCAGCGGCGCCAGTCATAGCAATCAGCCCCAGCATTTT
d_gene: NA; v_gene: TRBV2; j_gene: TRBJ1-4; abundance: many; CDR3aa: CASGVTGRNEKLFF; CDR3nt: TGTGCCAGCGGGGTCACCGGAAGGAATGAAAAACTGTTTTTT
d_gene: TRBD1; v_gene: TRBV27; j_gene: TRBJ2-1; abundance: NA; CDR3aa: CASRMPDRHNEQFF; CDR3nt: TGTGCCAGCAGAATGCCGGACAGGCACAATGAGCAGTTCTTC
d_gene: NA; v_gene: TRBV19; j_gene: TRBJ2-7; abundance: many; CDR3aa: CASSNAPSYEQYF; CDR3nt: TGTGCCAGTAGTAACGCGCCGTCCTACGAGCAGTACTTC
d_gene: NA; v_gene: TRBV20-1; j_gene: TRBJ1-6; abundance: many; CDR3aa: CSASLAGVNSPLHF; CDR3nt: TGCAGTGCTAGTCTGGCAGGGGTAAATTCACCCCTCCACTTT
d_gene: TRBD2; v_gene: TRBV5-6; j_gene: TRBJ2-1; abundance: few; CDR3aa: CASSEDSGRVYNEQFF; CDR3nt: TGTGCCAGCAGCGAAGACAGCGGGAGAGTCTACAATGAGCAGTTCTTC
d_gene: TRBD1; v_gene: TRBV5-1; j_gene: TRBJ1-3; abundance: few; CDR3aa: CASSSQGTNSGNTIYF; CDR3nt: TGCGCCAGCAGCTCACAGGGGACTAATTCTGGAAACACCATATATTTT
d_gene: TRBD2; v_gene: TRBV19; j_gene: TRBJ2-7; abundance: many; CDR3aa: CASSIAAGTYEQYF; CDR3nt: TGTGCCAGTAGTATAGCAGCGGGGACCTACGAGCAGTACTTC
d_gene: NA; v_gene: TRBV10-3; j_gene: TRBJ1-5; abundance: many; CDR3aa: CAISESGHSNQPQHF; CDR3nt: TGTGCCATCAGTGAGTCGGGACATAGCAATCAGCCCCAGCATTTT
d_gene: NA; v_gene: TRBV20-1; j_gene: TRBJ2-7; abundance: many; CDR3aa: CSAKVNSYEQYF; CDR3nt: TGCAGTGCTAAGGTGAACTCCTACGAGCAGTACTTC
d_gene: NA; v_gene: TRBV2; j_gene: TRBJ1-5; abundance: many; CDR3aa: CASKPRTDSNQPQHF; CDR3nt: TGTGCCAGCAAGCCGAGAACAGATAGCAATCAGCCCCAGCATTTT
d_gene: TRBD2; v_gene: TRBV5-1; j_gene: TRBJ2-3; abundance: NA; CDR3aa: CASSSGILPGGSTDTQYF; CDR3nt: TGCGCCAGCAGCTCTGGGATATTGCCCGGGGGGAGCACAGATACGCAGTATTTT
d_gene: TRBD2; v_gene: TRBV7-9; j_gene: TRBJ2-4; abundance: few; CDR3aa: CASSFGEGNIQYF; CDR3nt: TGTGCCAGCAGCTTCGGGGAGGGTAACATTCAGTACTTC
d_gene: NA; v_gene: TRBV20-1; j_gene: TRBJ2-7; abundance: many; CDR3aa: CSARTDQYEQYF; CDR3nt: TGCAGTGCTAGGACAGACCAATACGAGCAGTACTTC
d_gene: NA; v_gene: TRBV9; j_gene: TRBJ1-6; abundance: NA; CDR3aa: CASSAAQGFNSPLHF; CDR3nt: TGTGCCAGCAGCGCAGCCCAGGGTTTTAATTCACCCCTCCACTTT
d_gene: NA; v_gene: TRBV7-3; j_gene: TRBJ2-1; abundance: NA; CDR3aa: CASSSFTYNEQFF; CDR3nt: TGTGCCAGCAGCTCGTTCACCTACAATGAGCAGTTCTTC
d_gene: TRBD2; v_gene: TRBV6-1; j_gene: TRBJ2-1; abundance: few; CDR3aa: CASSRGEWQFF; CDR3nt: TGTGCCAGCAGCCGGGGGGAATGGCAGTTCTTC
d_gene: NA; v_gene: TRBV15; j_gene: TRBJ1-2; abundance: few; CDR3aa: CATSRDRDGYGYTF; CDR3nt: TGTGCCACCAGCAGAGATCGGGACGGTTATGGCTACACCTTC